A selection of T cell receptor beta chains follows, all from one sample in a study of shared clonotypes between healthy human individuals. Measured with immunoSEQ multiplex PCR; TCRdb has only the in-frame clones, and not every one. The table includes 2 million to 2.5 million clones, about 92% detected once. Input material: naive CD8+ T cells from PBMCs. These receptors were taken from a man between 18 and 29 years old in good health. Some clones in this sample may be carry-over from other donors' samples. CDR3s include the opening cysteine and the closing phenylalanine or tryptophan. The order of the fields is D gene, J gene, V gene, clone size, CDR3 protein, CDR3 DNA. D genes are given only for firm matches. Rows may omit the clone size; those that give it use once, few, many or a size class.

. | TRBJ2-6 | TRBV5-4 | . | CASSLSPRGANVLTF | TGTGCCAGCAGCTTGAGCCCAAGGGGGGCCAACGTCCTGACTTTC
. | TRBJ1-1 | TRBV14 | . | CASSQDLGGPRTEAFF | TGTGCCAGCAGCCAAGATCTCGGGGGACCCCGCACTGAAGCTTTCTTT
TRBD2 | TRBJ2-7 | TRBV7-2 | . | CASSSGLAGAIYEQYF | TGTGCCAGCAGCTCGGGACTAGCGGGAGCCATCTACGAGCAGTACTTC
TRBD1 | TRBJ1-4 | TRBV27 | . | CASRSGQSVQKLFF | TGTGCCAGCAGATCGGGACAGTCGGTCCAAAAACTGTTTTTT
. | TRBJ2-4 | TRBV25-1 | . | CASSEGPLQYF | TGTGCCAGCAGTGAAGGGCCGCTTCAGTACTTC
. | TRBJ2-7 | TRBV6-1 | . | CASSQTLYYEQYF | TGTGCCAGCAGTCAGACACTATACTACGAGCAGTACTTC
TRBD1 | TRBJ2-7 | TRBV4-1 | . | CASSQVSTGTYEQYF | TGCGCCAGCAGCCAAGTATCGACAGGGACCTACGAGCAGTACTTC
. | TRBJ2-1 | TRBV4-3 | . | CASSQSGYNEQFF | TGCGCCAGCAGCCAATCGGGTTACAATGAGCAGTTCTTC
TRBD1 | TRBJ1-1 | TRBV9 | . | CASSPRMGQMNTEAFF | TGTGCCAGCAGCCCTAGAATGGGACAGATGAACACTGAAGCTTTCTTT
. | TRBJ2-7 | TRBV4-3 | . | CASSQDTGVSYEQYF | TGCGCCAGCAGCCAAGATACGGGGGTCTCCTACGAGCAGTACTTC
. | TRBJ1-1 | TRBV29-1 | . | CSVEPGRGYTEAFF | TGCAGCGTTGAACCGGGACGGGGATACACTGAAGCTTTCTTT
TRBD1 | TRBJ2-6 | TRBV5-6 | . | CASSYGTDNVLTF | TGTGCCAGCAGCTACGGGACAGACAACGTCCTGACTTTC
TRBD2 | TRBJ2-2 | TRBV10-3 | . | CAIPLAGGSGELFF | TGTGCCATCCCCCTAGCGGGGGGGTCCGGGGAGCTGTTTTTT
TRBD2 | TRBJ2-5 | TRBV13 | . | CASSHSGDSVETQYF | TGTGCCAGCAGCCATAGCGGGGATTCTGTGGAGACCCAGTACTTC
. | TRBJ2-5 | TRBV27 | . | CASSTTGLETQYF | TGTGCCAGCAGTACCACAGGGTTGGAGACCCAGTACTTC
TRBD2 | TRBJ2-2 | TRBV30 | . | CAWGGLAGGPGTGELFF | TGTGCCTGGGGGGGACTAGCGGGAGGGCCGGGCACCGGGGAGCTGTTTTTT
TRBD2 | TRBJ2-5 | TRBV6-8 | . | CASSYVLAGDETQYF | TGTGCCAGCAGTTACGTGCTAGCGGGAGATGAGACCCAGTACTTC
. | TRBJ1-1 | TRBV15 | . | CATSRDSGSRPEAFF | TGTGCCACCAGCAGAGATTCGGGGAGCCGGCCTGAAGCTTTCTTT
. | TRBJ2-2 | TRBV28 | once | CASSFLAGTRNTGELFF | TGTGCCAGCAGTTTTCTCGCCGGGACCCGGAACACCGGGGAGCTGTTTTTT
. | TRBJ1-3 | TRBV5-4 | . | CASSSGDSGNTIYF | TGTGCCAGCAGCTCAGGGGACTCTGGAAACACCATATATTTT
. | TRBJ1-1 | TRBV5-1 | . | CASSLRTVNTEAFF | TGCGCCAGCAGCCTAAGGACAGTGAACACTGAAGCTTTCTTT
. | TRBJ1-2 | TRBV14 | . | CASSHTPDWGVYGYTF | TGTGCCAGCAGCCACACCCCCGATTGGGGCGTTTATGGCTACACCTTC
TRBD1 | TRBJ2-7 | TRBV28 | . | CASSLLPGQGAYEQYF | TGTGCCAGCAGTCTTTTGCCGGGACAGGGGGCCTACGAGCAGTACTTC
. | TRBJ1-3 | TRBV15 | . | CATSREWKRTIYF | TGTGCCACCAGCAGAGAGTGGAAACGGACCATATATTTT
. | TRBJ2-3 | TRBV7-2 | . | CASSEDSGVTDTQYF | TGTGCCAGCAGCGAAGACAGTGGGGTCACAGATACGCAGTATTTT
TRBD2 | TRBJ2-3 | TRBV30 | . | CAWSWTSGTGDTQYF | TGTGCCTGGAGTTGGACTAGCGGGACGGGAGATACGCAGTATTTT
TRBD1 | TRBJ2-7 | TRBV5-4 | once | CASSLGTGGSYEQYF | TGTGCCAGCAGCTTGGGCACAGGGGGATCCTACGAGCAGTACTTC
. | TRBJ1-2 | TRBV28 | once | CASSSPRTEANYGYTF | TGTGCCAGCAGCTCTCCCCGGACAGAAGCTAACTATGGCTACACCTTC